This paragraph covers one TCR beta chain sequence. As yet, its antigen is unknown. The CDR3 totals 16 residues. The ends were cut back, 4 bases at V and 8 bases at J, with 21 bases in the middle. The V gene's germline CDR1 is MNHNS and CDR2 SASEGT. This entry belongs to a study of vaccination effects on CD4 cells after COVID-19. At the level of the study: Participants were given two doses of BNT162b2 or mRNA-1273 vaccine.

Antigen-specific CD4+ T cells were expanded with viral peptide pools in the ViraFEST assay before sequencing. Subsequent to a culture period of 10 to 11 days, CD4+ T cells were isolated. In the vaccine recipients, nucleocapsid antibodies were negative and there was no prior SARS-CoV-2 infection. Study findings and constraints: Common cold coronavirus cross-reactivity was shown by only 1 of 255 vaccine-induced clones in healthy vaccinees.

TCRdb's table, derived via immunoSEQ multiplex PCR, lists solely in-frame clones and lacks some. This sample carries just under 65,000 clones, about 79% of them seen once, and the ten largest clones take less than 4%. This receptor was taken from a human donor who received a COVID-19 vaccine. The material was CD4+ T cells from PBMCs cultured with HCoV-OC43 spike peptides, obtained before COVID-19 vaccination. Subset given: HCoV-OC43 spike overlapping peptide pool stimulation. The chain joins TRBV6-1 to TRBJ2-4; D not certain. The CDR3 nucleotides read TGTGCCAGCAGTGCTTCTTGGCCGGCGACGTTGGACATTCAGTACTTC. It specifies CASSASWPATLDIQYF.